This paragraph reports one TCR beta chain. Its cognate antigen is unknown. CDR1 MDHEN and CDR2 SYDVKM come from the germline V gene. The CDR3 has 14 amino acids. V trimming: 7 bases; J trimming: 3 bases; junction bases outside the gene matches: 5. Primers included in the PCR were 60 Vbeta and 13 Jbeta primers. TCRdb keeps only in-frame clones here, not all; method: immunoSEQ multiplex PCR. The sample includes 190,000 or so clones, 80% to 85% seen only once; the top ten take 1.6%. The data derive from a study of cytomegalovirus exposure and HLA in healthy donors. Study-wide points: Only CMV serostatus was available as immune exposure information.

Input material: PBMCs. This receptor was taken from a man aged 45-60 years in good health and CMV-seronegative. This chain joins TRBV28 and TRBJ2-3, with TRBD1 matching 9 bases. DNA for the CDR3: TGTGCCAGCAATACAGGGGGCGTTACAGATACGCAGTATTTT. It specifies CASNTGGVTDTQYF.